Shown below are 29 T cell receptor beta chains from a single sample sequenced in a study of shared clonotypes between healthy human individuals. Libraries were prepared by immunoSEQ multiplex PCR; TCRdb keeps only in-frame clonotypes and omits some of them. The sample lists approximately 1.5 million clones, about 98.5% occurring once. The sample taken for sequencing was naive CD4+ T cells sorted from blood. Subset given: CD45RA+ positively selected. The receptors here all came from a man aged 30 to 45 in good health.

The gene calls are TRBV19 and TRBJ2-7; D remains ambiguous. Trimming pared 4 bases from V and 3 bases from J, leaving 10 bases between. The CDR3 spans 13 residues. Germline loops: CDR1 LNHDA, CDR2 SQIVND (reference sequence). This CDR3 is CASSRSNNYEQYF. As DNA, the CDR3 is TGTGCCAGTAGTAGATCGAACAACTACGAGCAGTACTTC.

The V gene is TRBV25-1, the J gene TRBJ2-5; maybe TRBD1 (7 bases). Trimming removed 8 bases from V and 7 bases from J, with 11 bases in between. Germline assignment: CDR1 MGHDK and CDR2 SYGVNS. The CDR3 totals 11 residues. The CDR3 sequence: CASGQGGTQYF. CDR3 bases: TGTGCCAGCGGTCAGGGGGGGACCCAGTACTTC.

The chain recombines TRBV27 with TRBJ2-1; 7 positions match TRBD2. V trimming: 4 bases; J trimming: 9 bases; junction bases outside the gene matches: 24. The V gene's germline CDR1 is MNHEY and CDR2 SMNVEV (reference sequence). This CDR3 has 19 residues. This CDR3 reads CASSSPSRTKSGKLIEQFF. In DNA form, the CDR3 reads TGTGCCAGCAGTTCACCCTCGCGCACTAAGAGCGGGAAGTTGATTGAGCAGTTCTTC.

The chain uses TRBV7-2 and TRBJ2-1; a weak D match, TRBD1 (6 bases). The CDR3 sequence is 13 residues long. Between the trimmed V and J ends, which lost 5 bases and 9 bases, there was a span of 14 bases. CDR1 is SGHTA, CDR2 FQGNSA, per germline. The chain's CDR3 is CASSVDRPREQFF. CDR3 nucleotides: TGTGCCAGCAGCGTAGACAGGCCCCGTGAGCAGTTCTTC.

As for this clone: This sample includes further DNA sequences coding for the same CDR3. The chain joins TRBV15 to TRBJ2-7; 10 nucleotides match TRBD1. Trimming cost V 1 base and J 0 bases; bases outside gene matches: 3. The V gene's germline CDR1 is LNHNV and CDR2 YYDKDF (reference sequence). The CDR3 is 16 amino acids. As DNA, the CDR3 is TGTGCCACCAGCAGAGGGGGACAGGGGTACTCCTACGAGCAGTACTTC. This sequence encodes CATSRGGQGYSYEQYF.

The chain uses TRBV5-4 and TRBJ1-2; maybe TRBD1 (5 bases). Germline CDR1 SGHNT, CDR2 YYREEE (reference sequence). The V end was cut by 3 bases, the J end by 7 bases, with 16 bases between. There are 14 residues in the CDR3. The CDR3 here is CASSSGRESGGYTF. CDR3 nucleotide sequence: TGTGCCAGCAGCTCAGGGAGGGAGTCAGGTGGCTACACCTTC.

The rearrangement links TRBV28 to TRBJ2-7, with 16 bases lining up with TRBD2. Germline V CDR1 and CDR2: MDHEN, SYDVKM. V lost 0 bases and J lost 5; bases outside the gene matches: 10. The CDR3 sequence is 19 residues long. CDR3 DNA sequence: TGTGCCAGCAGTTTATGGCTCACCGGGACTAGCGGGAGGGCCAACGAGCAGTACTTC. It is translated as CASSLWLTGTSGRANEQYF.

The V gene is TRBV5-4, the J gene TRBJ2-3; 13 bases are shared with TRBD2. CDR3 length: 16 amino acids. Germline CDR1 and CDR2: SGHNT and YYREEE (reference sequence). The J segment lost 2 bases and the V segment lost 4 bases, leaving 4 bases of the junction unmatched. The CDR3 protein is CASSRGTSGITDTQYF. CDR3 coding DNA: TGTGCCAGCAGCCGGGGGACTAGCGGGATCACAGATACGCAGTATTTT.

This chain connects TRBV6-1 to TRBJ1-5; D is possibly TRBD1 (5 bases). V was trimmed by 1 base and J by 7 bases, leaving 17 bases between them. The germline V gene has CDR1 MNHNS and CDR2 SASEGT. The CDR3 is 16 amino acids. As DNA, the CDR3 is TGTGCCAGCAGTGAAGTTCTTGGCGCTGGGGGACAGCCCCAGCATTTT. Protein sequence: CASSEVLGAGGQPQHF.

This rearrangement joins TRBV6-5 to TRBJ2-5; 11 bases match TRBD1. Unmatched junction bases numbered 2, after V lost 4 bases and J lost 4 bases. The CDR3 is 14 residues long. Per the germline V gene, CDR1 is MNHEY and CDR2 is SVGAGI. CDR3 in amino acids: CASSSGTGGETQYF. The CDR3 coding sequence is TGTGCCAGCAGTTCCGGGACAGGGGGAGAGACCCAGTACTTC.

This sequence joins TRBV6-1 and TRBJ1-3; tentatively, D is TRBD1 (5 bases). CDR1 and CDR2 from the germline V gene are MNHNS and SASEGT. With 3 bases removed from V and 5 bases from J, the gap between germline ends came to 14 bases. The CDR3 loop spans 15 amino acids. The DNA for the CDR3 is TGTGCCAGCAGTGAGGGCACAGGTTCCAGAAACACCATATATTTT. Translating it yields CASSEGTGSRNTIYF.

The chain recombines TRBV6-1 with TRBJ1-3; 7 positions agree with TRBD1. The CDR3 is 14 amino acids. The junction had 10 bases not matched to a gene; V was cut back by 6 bases and J by 8 bases. The germline CDR1 and CDR2 sequences are MNHNS and SASEGT. In nucleotides, the CDR3 is TGTGCCAGCAGAAGGACAGGAGATAAGGACACCATATATTTT. It codes for CASRRTGDKDTIYF.

The rearrangement uses TRBV18 and TRBJ2-3, with TRBD2 identical over 9 bases. The CDR3 is 15 residues long. Germline-derived CDR1 and CDR2 are KGHSH and LQKENI. Trimming removed 4 bases from V and 2 bases from J; junction bases left unmatched: 4. The DNA for the CDR3 is TGTGCCAGCTCACTCCGACTAGCGGACACAGATACGCAGTATTTT. It is translated as CASSLRLADTDTQYF.

In this sample, this clone turned up once. The rearrangement uses TRBV10-3 and TRBJ2-2; D not resolved. The CDR3 consists of 12 residues. The V gene lost 6 bases and the J gene lost 6 bases, with 8 bases spanning the gap. The germline V gene has CDR1 ENHRY and CDR2 SYGVKD. For the CDR3, the DNA is TGTGCCATCAGCTCTGCGGCCGGGGAGCTGTTTTTT. It codes for CAISSAAGELFF.

The V and J genes are TRBV7-2 and TRBJ2-1; 7 bases align to TRBD2. The CDR3 is 16 residues long. V lost 3 bases to trimming and J lost 0 bases; unmatched junction nucleotides: 5. CDR1 is SGHTA and CDR2 is FQGNSA in the germline V gene. The CDR3 sequence: CASSFPRGSSYNEQFF. For the CDR3, the DNA is TGTGCCAGCAGCTTCCCTCGCGGGAGCTCCTACAATGAGCAGTTCTTC.

This chain connects TRBV7-2 to TRBJ2-7, with 8 bases identical to TRBD1. Per the germline V gene, CDR1 is SGHTA and CDR2 is FQGNSA. The CDR3 is 17 residues long. The junction had 12 bases not matched to a gene; V was cut back by 1 base and J by 4 bases. Written as DNA, the CDR3 is TGTGCCAGCAGCTTAGGGGGCTCGGGACAGGTTTGGTACGAGCAGTACTTC. Protein sequence: CASSLGGSGQVWYEQYF.

The chain carries TRBV11-2 and TRBJ2-1; 10 bases match TRBD2. The V gene's germline CDR1 is SGHAT and CDR2 FQNNGV. The CDR3 runs to 18 residues. Unmatched junction bases numbered 18, after V lost 1 base and J lost 12 bases. CDR3 protein: CASSLGTSGTAFPPGQFF. CDR3 nucleotides: TGTGCCAGCAGCTTAGGGACTAGCGGCACTGCGTTCCCTCCTGGGCAGTTCTTC.

V gene TRBV2 combines with J gene TRBJ2-5, with a tentative D call TRBD1 (5 bases). Germline loops: CDR1 SNHLY, CDR2 FYNNEI. V dropped 6 bases and J dropped 3 bases, with 8 bases sitting between them. The CDR3 has 12 amino acids. The DNA for the CDR3 is TGTGCCAGCAGGACAGCAAAAGAGACCCAGTACTTC. It encodes CASRTAKETQYF.

The V gene is TRBV18, the J gene TRBJ2-7, with unresolved D. Germline V lookup: CDR1 KGHSH, CDR2 LQKENI. CDR3 length: 15 residues. Trimming removed 2 bases at V and 6 bases at J, with 17 bases between. The CDR3 DNA is TGTGCCAGCTCACCAGGTAATCATGTTTCCCTCGAGCAGTACTTC. It is translated as CASSPGNHVSLEQYF.

CDR3 loop: CASSPDPLVFPDTQYF. The CDR3 DNA sequence: TGCGCCAGCAGCCCGGACCCACTAGTCTTCCCCGATACGCAGTATTTT. The gene calls are TRBV5-1 and TRBJ2-3; weak D call: TRBD2 (5 bases). This CDR3 region has 16 residues. The germline V gene encodes CDR1 SGHRS and CDR2 YFSETQ. Trimming shortened V by 4 bases and J by 6 bases, and 21 bases separated the two germline ends.

The chain employs TRBV5-1 and TRBJ2-7; TRBD1 might be the D (5 bases). The germline CDR1 and CDR2 sequences are SGHRS and YFSETQ. The CDR3 has 17 residues. The ends were cut back, 4 bases at V and 2 bases at J, with 22 bases in the middle. The CDR3 DNA sequence: TGCGCCAGCAGCAGGAGACAGCCGGAAGCTATAGCCTACGAGCAGTACTTC. Protein product: CASSRRQPEAIAYEQYF. Full variable domain (remainder filled in from reference TRBV5-1 and TRBJ2-7): KAGVTQTPRYLIKTRGQQVTLSCSPISGHRSVSWYQQTPGQGLQFLFEYFSETQRNKGNFPGRFSGRQFSNSRSEMNVSTLELGDSALYLCASSRRQPEAIAYEQYFGPGTRLTVT.

This sequence joins TRBV10-3 and TRBJ1-1, with no clear D. The germline gives CDR1 ENHRY, CDR2 SYGVKD. This CDR3 has 14 amino acids. The V end lost 4 bases, the J end lost 2 bases, and 11 bases lay between the germline ends. The CDR3 bases are TGTGCCATCAGTGGCGGCTGGCTAAACACTGAAGCTTTCTTT. Its protein is CAISGGWLNTEAFF.

The chain employs TRBV28 and TRBJ1-2, with D unclear. The ends were cut back, 5 bases at V and 12 bases at J, with 16 bases in the middle. Germline V lookup: CDR1 MDHEN, CDR2 SYDVKM. The CDR3 is 12 amino acids. The CDR3 DNA reads TGTGCCAGCAGTCAAAAAACAGCGACCGACACCTTC. Translating it yields CASSQKTATDTF.

The chain uses TRBV2 and TRBJ1-5, with D uncertain. Germline V gives CDR1 SNHLY, CDR2 FYNNEI. Trimming took 6 bases from V and 4 from J, leaving 10 bases between them. The CDR3 has 13 residues. The CDR3 is CASRWQSNQPQHF. The DNA for the CDR3 is TGTGCCAGCAGGTGGCAGTCGAATCAGCCCCAGCATTTT.

The chain has TRBV5-4 and TRBJ1-4; D not resolved. CDR1 and CDR2 (germline): SGHNT, YYREEE (reference sequence). V lost 2 bases to trimming and J lost 0 bases, with 11 bases between them. The CDR3 has 16 residues. Written as DNA, the CDR3 is TGTGCCAGCAGCTTTCGACGGACTGCAACTAATGAAAAACTGTTTTTT. Translating gives CASSFRRTATNEKLFF.

The J gene is TRBJ2-7, the V gene TRBV7-6; the D is unclear. In germline, CDR1 is SGHVS, CDR2 FNYEAQ. The ends were cut back, 2 bases at V and 0 bases at J, with 11 bases in the middle. The CDR3 totals 15 residues. The DNA for the CDR3 is TGTGCCAGCAGCTTATTATCGCGGAGCTCCTACGAGCAGTACTTC. Translation gives CASSLLSRSSYEQYF. The variable domain in full, completed from reference TRBV7-6 and TRBJ2-7, reads GAGVSQSPRYKVTKRGQDVALRCDPISGHVSLYWYRQALGQGPEFLTYFNYEAQQDKSGLPNDRFSAERPEGSISTLTIQRTEQRDSAMYRCASSLLSRSSYEQYFGPGTRLTVT.

V usage is TRBV11-2 and J usage is TRBJ2-7; 8 bases are shared with TRBD1. The CDR3 is made up of 12 amino acids. Germline lookup yields CDR1 SGHAT and CDR2 FQNNGV. Unmatched junction bases numbered 2, after V lost 5 bases and J lost 5 bases. The CDR3 region is CASSDRGNEQYF. The CDR3 DNA sequence: TGTGCCAGCAGCGACAGGGGAAACGAGCAGTACTTC.

The V and J genes are TRBV15 and TRBJ2-1, with TRBD2 matching over 8 bases. The CDR3 has 15 residues. CDR1 is LNHNV and CDR2 is YYDKDF in the germline V gene (reference sequence). V lost 7 bases to trimming and J lost 6 bases; unmatched junction nucleotides: 11. CDR3 DNA sequence: TGTGCCACCATCCCCTTCGGGAGGGGTCCCAATGAGCAGTTCTTC. Its protein is CATIPFGRGPNEQFF.

The chain is built from TRBV7-3 and TRBJ2-1; the D is unclear. Trimming stripped 4 bases from V and 6 bases from J, with 7 bases between. This CDR3 is 12 amino acids long. From germline, CDR1 is SGHTA and CDR2 FQGTGA. The CDR3 is CASSSTINEQFF. Written as DNA, the CDR3 is TGTGCCAGCAGCTCCACTATCAATGAGCAGTTCTTC.